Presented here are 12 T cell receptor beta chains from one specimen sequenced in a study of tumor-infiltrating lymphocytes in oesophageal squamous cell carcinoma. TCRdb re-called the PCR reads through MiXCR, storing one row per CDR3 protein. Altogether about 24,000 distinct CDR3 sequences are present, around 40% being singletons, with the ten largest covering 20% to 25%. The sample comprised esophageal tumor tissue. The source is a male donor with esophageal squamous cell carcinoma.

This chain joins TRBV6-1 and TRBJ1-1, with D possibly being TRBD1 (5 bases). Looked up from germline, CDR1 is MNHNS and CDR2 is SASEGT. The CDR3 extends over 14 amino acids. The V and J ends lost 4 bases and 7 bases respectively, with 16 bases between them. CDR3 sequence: CASSGRGRVLEAFF. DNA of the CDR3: TGTGCCAGCAGTGGGAGGGGACGGGTCCTTGAAGCTTTCTTT.

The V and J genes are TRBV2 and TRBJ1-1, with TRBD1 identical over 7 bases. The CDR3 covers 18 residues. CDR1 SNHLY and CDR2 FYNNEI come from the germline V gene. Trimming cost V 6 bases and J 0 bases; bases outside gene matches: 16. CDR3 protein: CASRQRSQGRGMNTEAFF. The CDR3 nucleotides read TGTGCCAGCAGGCAACGGTCACAGGGGAGAGGTATGAACACTGAAGCTTTCTTT.

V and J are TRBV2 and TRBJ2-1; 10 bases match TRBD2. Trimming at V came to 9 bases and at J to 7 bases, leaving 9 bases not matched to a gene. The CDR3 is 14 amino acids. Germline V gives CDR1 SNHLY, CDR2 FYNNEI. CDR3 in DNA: TGTGCCAGAGAGGTAGCGGGAGGTTATAATGAGCAGTTCTTC. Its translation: CAREVAGGYNEQFF.

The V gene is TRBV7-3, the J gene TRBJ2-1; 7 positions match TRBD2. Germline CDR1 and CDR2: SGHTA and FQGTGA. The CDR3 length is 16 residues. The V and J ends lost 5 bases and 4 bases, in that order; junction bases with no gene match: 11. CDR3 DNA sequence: TGTGCCAGCAGCCCCTTTGGGGGGGGACTATACAATGAGCAGTTCTTC. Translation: CASSPFGGGLYNEQFF.

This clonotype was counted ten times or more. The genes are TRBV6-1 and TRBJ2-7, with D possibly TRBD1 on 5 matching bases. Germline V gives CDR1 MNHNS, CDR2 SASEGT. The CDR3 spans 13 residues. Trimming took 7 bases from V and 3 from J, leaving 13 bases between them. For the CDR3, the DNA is TGTGCCAGCAAGTCAGGACACAACTACGAGCAGTACTTC. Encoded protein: CASKSGHNYEQYF.

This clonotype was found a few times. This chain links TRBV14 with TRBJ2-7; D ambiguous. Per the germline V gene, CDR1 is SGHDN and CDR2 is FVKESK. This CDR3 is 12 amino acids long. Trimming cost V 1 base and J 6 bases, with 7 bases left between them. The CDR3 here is CASSQVYSEQYF. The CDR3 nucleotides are TGTGCCAGCAGCCAAGTTTACAGCGAGCAGTACTTC.

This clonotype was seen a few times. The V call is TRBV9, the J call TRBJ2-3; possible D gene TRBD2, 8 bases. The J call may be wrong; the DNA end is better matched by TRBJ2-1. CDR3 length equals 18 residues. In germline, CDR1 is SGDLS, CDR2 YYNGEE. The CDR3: CASSVAQTSGSSQGEQFF. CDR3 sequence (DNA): TGTGCCAGCAGCGTAGCTCAGACCAGCGGGAGCTCACAGGGGGAGCAGTTCTTC.

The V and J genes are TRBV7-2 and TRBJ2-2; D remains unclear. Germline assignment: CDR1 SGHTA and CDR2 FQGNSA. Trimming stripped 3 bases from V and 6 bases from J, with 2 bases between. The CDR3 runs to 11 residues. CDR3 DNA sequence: TGTGCCAGCAGCTTCCCCGGGGAGCTGTTTTTT. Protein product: CASSFPGELFF.

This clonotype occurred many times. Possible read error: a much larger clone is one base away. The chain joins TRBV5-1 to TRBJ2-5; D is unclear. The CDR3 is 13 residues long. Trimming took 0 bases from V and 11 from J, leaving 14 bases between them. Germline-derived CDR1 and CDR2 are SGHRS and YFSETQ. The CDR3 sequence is CASSLALVDEQYF. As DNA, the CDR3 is TGCGCCAGCAGCTTGGCCTTAGTGGATGAGCAGTACTTC.

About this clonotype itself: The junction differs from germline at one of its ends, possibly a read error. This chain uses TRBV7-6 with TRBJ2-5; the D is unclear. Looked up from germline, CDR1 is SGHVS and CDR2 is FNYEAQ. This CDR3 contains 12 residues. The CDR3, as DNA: TGTGCCAGCAGCTTAACTGAAGAGACCCAGTGCTTC. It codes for CASSLTEETQCF. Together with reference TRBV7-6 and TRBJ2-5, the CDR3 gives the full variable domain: GAGVSQSPRYKVTKRGQDVALRCDPISGHVSLYWYRQALGQGPEFLTYFNYEAQQDKSGLPNDRFSAERPEGSISTLTIQRTEQRDSAMYRCASSLTEETQCFGPGTRLLVL.

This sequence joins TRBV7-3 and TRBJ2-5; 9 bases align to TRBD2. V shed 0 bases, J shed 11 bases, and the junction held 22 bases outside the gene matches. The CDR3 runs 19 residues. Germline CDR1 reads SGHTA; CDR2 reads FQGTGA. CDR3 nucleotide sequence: TGTGCCAGCAGCTTAACTACTAGCGGGCCGCTTTACCTCATGGGTACGCAGTACTTC. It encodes CASSLTTSGPLYLMGTQYF.

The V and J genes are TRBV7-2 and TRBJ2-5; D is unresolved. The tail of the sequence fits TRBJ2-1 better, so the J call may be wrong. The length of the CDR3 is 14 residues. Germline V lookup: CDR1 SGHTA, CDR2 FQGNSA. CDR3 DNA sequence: TGTGCCAGCAGCTACCCCTCCTCCTACAATGAGCAGTTCTTC. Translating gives CASSYPSSYNEQFF.